This TCR beta chain was found in a study of tumor-infiltrating lymphocytes in primary liver carcinoma. Study summary: Stage T1-T3 N0M0 tumors measured 4.2 to 10 cm at most.

Scientists recovered RNA and DNA together from around 20-30 mg of unsorted bulk tissue. The germline V gene encodes CDR1 KGHDR and CDR2 SFDVKD. CDR3 length: 15 residues. Starting from about 0.5 ug of total RNA, TCR beta cDNA was produced with a primer in the constant region. Modified slightly, ARM-PCR produced TCR beta libraries over three nested multiplex PCR rounds. TRBV1-TRBV30 forward primers paired with a C-beta reverse primer drove the first two PCR rounds, roughly 9 cycles each. A single record per CDR3 protein comes from TCRdb applying MiXCR to the multiplex PCR reads. The table shows some 120,000 distinct CDR3 sequences, with around 64% occurring only once. A word on this clonotype: One end of the junction does not line up with germline, which may come from a read error.

Material: liver tumor tissue from sampling region 3. Indicated subset: tumor region T3, left-lateral pole. This sequence joins TRBV24-1 and TRBJ2-1; D is possibly TRBD1 (5 bases). The TCR was taken from a woman in her fifties or sixties with primary liver carcinoma and hepatitis B virus infection. The CDR3 coding sequence is TGTGCCACCAGTGACAGGGTCGGTTCCTACAATGAGCAGTCCTTC. It codes for CATSDRVGSYNEQSF.